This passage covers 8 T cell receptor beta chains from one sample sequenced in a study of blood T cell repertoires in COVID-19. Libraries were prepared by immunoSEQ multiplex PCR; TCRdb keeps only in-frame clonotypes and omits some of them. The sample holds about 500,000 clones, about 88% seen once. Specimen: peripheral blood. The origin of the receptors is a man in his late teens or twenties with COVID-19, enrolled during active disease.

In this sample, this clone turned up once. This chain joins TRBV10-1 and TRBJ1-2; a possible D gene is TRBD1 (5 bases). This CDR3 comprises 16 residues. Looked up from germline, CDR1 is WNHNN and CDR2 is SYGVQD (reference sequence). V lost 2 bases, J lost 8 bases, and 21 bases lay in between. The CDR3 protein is CASSEPYQGDVGGYTF. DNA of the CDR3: TGCGCCAGCAGTGAGCCTTATCAGGGCGACGTGGGAGGCTACACCTTC.

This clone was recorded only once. The CDR3 coding sequence is TGTGCCAGCAGCCAATCAAGGAGTACCGGGGAGCTGTTTTTT. It codes for CASSQSRSTGELFF. The rearrangement links TRBV16 to TRBJ2-2; D is unclear. Germline assignment: CDR1 KGHSY and CDR2 FQNENV. V lost 0 bases and J lost 5, with 7 bases in between. CDR3 length: 14 amino acids.

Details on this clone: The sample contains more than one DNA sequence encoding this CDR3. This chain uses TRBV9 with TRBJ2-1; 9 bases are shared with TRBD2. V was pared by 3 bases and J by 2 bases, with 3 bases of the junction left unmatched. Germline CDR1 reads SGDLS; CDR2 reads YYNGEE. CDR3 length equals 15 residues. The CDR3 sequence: CASSGLAGAYNEQFF. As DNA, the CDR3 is TGTGCCAGCAGCGGGTTAGCGGGGGCCTACAATGAGCAGTTCTTC.

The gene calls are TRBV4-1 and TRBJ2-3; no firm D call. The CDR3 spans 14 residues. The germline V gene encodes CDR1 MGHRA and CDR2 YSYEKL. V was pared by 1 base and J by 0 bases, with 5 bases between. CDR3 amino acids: CASSQAHSTDTQYF. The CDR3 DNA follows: TGCGCCAGCAGCCAAGCCCATAGCACAGATACGCAGTATTTT.

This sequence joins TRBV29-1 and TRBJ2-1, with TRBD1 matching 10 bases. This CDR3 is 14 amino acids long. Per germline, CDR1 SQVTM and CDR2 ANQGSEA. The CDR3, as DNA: TGCAGTCCTCGGGGGGACAGGGGTTTGGGTGAGCAGTTCTTC. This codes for CSPRGDRGLGEQFF.

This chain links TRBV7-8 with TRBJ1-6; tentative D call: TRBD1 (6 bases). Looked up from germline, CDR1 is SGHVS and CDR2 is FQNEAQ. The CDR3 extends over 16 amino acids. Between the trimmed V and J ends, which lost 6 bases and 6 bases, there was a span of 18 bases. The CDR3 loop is CASSQTRGLSNSPLHF. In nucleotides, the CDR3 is TGTGCCAGCAGTCAGACCAGGGGTCTTAGTAATTCACCCCTCCACTTT. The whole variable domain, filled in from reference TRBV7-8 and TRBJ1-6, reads GAGVSQSPRYKVAKRGQDVALRCDPISGHVSLFWYQQALGQGPEFLTYFQNEAQLDKSGLPSDRFFAERPEGSVSTLKIQRTQQEDSAVYLCASSQTRGLSNSPLHFGNGTRLTVT.

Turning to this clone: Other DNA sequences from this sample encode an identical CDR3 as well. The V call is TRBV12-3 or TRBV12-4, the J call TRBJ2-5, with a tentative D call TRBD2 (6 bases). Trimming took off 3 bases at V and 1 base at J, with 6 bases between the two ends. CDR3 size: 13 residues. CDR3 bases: TGTGCCAGCAGTTTGGGACTCCAAGAGACCCAGTACTTC. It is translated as CASSLGLQETQYF.

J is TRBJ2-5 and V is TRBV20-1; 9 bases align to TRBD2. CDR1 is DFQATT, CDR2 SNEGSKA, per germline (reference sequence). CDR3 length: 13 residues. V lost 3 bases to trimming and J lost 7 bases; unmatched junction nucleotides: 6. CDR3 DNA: TGCAGTGCTAGTGGCGGGGGGGGAGCGACCCAGTACTTC. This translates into CSASGGGGATQYF.